Following are 2 T cell receptor beta chains from one sample sequenced in a study of blood T cell repertoires in COVID-19. The data were produced by immunoSEQ multiplex PCR, yet TCRdb's version contains in-frame clones alone and is incomplete. The sample lists about 160,000 clones, 90% to 95% occurring once. Specimen: peripheral blood. These receptors all come from a woman aged 45-59 years with acute or convalescent COVID-19.

The J gene is TRBJ1-5, the V gene TRBV7-2; D is unresolved. CDR1 is SGHTA and CDR2 is FQGNSA in the germline V gene. V lost 5 bases and J 3 bases, leaving 14 bases between the germline ends. The CDR3 covers 15 residues. CDR3: CASSPLAQSNQPQHF. CDR3 sequence (DNA): TGTGCCAGCAGCCCCCTCGCACAGTCCAATCAGCCCCAGCATTTT.

V is TRBV28 and J is TRBJ2-2; 8 nucleotides match TRBD2. This CDR3 has 17 amino acids. Germline CDR1 reads MDHEN; CDR2 reads SYDVKM. V was clipped by 3 bases and J by 2 bases; unmatched bases: 8. The CDR3 DNA reads TGTGCCAGCAGTTTCGGCGCGGGAGGCGGTAACACCGGGGAGCTGTTTTTT. It yields the protein CASSFGAGGGNTGELFF. The full variable domain, rest sourced from reference TRBV28 and TRBJ2-2, is DVKVTQSSRYLVKRTGEKVFLECVQDMDHENMFWYRQDPGLGLRLIYFSYDVKMKEKGDIPEGYSVSREKKERFSLILESASTNQTSMYLCASSFGAGGGNTGELFFGEGSRLTVL.